This T cell receptor beta chain was sequenced during a study of blood T cell repertoires in COVID-19 (dated by TCRdb to 2019 to 2021). Turning to the overall study: Collaborator samples came from the United States, Italy and Spain and covered acute and convalescent phases of COVID-19. The prospective study material was composed of cDNA or gDNA derived from T cells, B-cell-depleted T cells, or PBMCs. The dataset comprised deeply sampled blood TCRbeta repertoires from subjects exposed to, actively infected with, or recovered from COVID-19. The repertoires were made available in a free public database intended to serve as a resource for research on the immune response to SARS-CoV-2. The samples were drawn from two sources: the first 160 participants of the ongoing ImmuneRACE study, and 1,000 to 1,500 subjects contributed by 6 global collaborators. The sample metadata nearly always contained a de-identified subject ID, COVID-19 status, age in years and sex. Where available, HLA class I and class II types were taken from metadata supplied by the sample provider and were not determined by assay-based typing.

Participants in the prospective study were aged about 18 to 95 years, lived in 20 to 30 United States geographic areas, and enrolled through a virtual design. To assign participants to cohorts, the prospective study relied on clinical history that participants themselves reported in a screening survey and a study questionnaire. ImmuneRACE Cohort 3 recovered participants were defined by two consecutive negative NP/OP PCR tests, healthcare professional clearance, or symptom resolution. Mobile phlebotomists in the prospective study collected whole blood, serum and a nasopharyngeal or oropharyngeal swab from every participant. Over a roughly two-month period, participants in the prospective study had the option of providing additional blood draws and questionnaires. Blood samples from the prospective study were shipped frozen or at room temperature prior to DNA extraction. Beyond this particular receptor, the publication reports: How much clinical and demographic metadata was included differed by source and by participant, and the metadata was provided uncurated.

Deletion took 0 bases off V and 1 base off J, with a span of 9 bases between the germline ends. CDR1 MGHRA and CDR2 YSYEKL were looked up in the germline V gene. From cysteine to phenylalanine, the CDR3 is 15 amino acids long. Just the 45-base CDR3 DNA is kept, in frame starting at base 1. The immunoSEQ Assay, a bias-controlled multiplex PCR, was used to amplify TCRbeta CDR3 regions from genomic DNA. From the authors' description of their analysis: Within the assay, amplification of reference gene primers was used to estimate how many nucleated cells each sample contained. To quantify the absolute abundance of each unique TCRbeta CDR3 rearrangement, sequence reads were collapsed and filtered. For each sample, productive Simpson clonality was calculated as the square root of Simpson's diversity index over productive rearrangements. Entries here come from immuneACCESS through TCRdb and include only in-frame sequences with V and J called. Some clones fail to appear in such tables; in the studies checked, an unresolved V gene covers under half of the shortfall, and the cause of the remainder is unknown. From that table come the V and J calls and clone size; the DNA was used to work out D and trimming. The sample table records about 220,000 clones; 70% to 85% of these occur just once. Around 3.4% of the sample belongs to the ten largest clones.

As concerns this clone: Its antigen specificity is not known. Base qualities were left out, and no much larger clone turns up one base away.

The rearrangement joined TRBV4-1 to TRBJ2-5, with TRBD1 perhaps the D gene, on 6 matching bases. This receptor was identified in a woman in her sixties who had recovered from COVID-19. Specimen: PBMCs or T cells enriched from blood (not recorded which). CDR3 protein: CASSQDGRGQETQYF. The bases are TGCGCCAGCAGCCAAGATGGCAGGGGCCAAGAGACCCAGTACTTC.